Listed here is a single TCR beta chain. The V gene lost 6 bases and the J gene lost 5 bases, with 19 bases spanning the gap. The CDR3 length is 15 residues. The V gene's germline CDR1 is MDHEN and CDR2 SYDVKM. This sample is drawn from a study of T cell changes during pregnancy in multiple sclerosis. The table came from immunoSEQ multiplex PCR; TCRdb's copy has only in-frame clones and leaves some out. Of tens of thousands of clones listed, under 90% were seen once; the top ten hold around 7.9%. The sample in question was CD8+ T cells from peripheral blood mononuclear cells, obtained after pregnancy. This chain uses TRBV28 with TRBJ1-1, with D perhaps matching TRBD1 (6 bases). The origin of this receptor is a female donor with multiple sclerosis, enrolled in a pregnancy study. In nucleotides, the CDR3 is TGTGCCAGCAGCGTTTTGGGGCCCCAGGGGACTGAAGCTTTCTTT. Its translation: CASSVLGPQGTEAFF.